This T cell receptor (beta chain) was sequenced in a study of CD8+CD57+ T cells in acquired aplastic anemia. Study as a whole: When averaged, DNA from sorted CD4+ and CD8+ cells came to 2.5 to 4 ug. The study's findings and limits: Patients and controls shared twenty-nine CD8+ CDR3 sequences, highly expressed in patients. For CD8+ Simpson's diversity, patients and controls showed no significant difference.

Template material for TCR beta VDJ and CDR3 profiling consisted of genomic DNA. Each CDR3 protein is one row after TCRdb ran MiXCR on the reads. The data contain about 200,000 distinct CDR3 sequences, 65% of them seen just once; the ten biggest clones take up roughly 64%. A note on this clonotype: Its antigen is unknown.

Patients sequenced had flow cytometry evidence of CD8+CD57+ cell expansion. The V end lost 5 bases, the J end lost 7 bases, and 12 bases lay between the germline ends. CDR3 length equals 14 residues. Germline values: CDR1 SGHTA, CDR2 FQGTGA. The sample was sorted CD4+, CD8+, or CD8+CD57+ T cells (not recorded which) from PBMCs. J is TRBJ1-6 and V is TRBV7-3; no firm D call. The clonotype comes from a human donor with aplastic anemia. As DNA, the CDR3 is TGTGCCAGCAGCCCATACTTGGGGAATTCACCCCTCCACTTT. Translation: CASSPYLGNSPLHF.